This T cell receptor beta chain was found in a study of control samples from healthy donors and cancer patients (TCRdb year 2020). The library was produced with the immunoSEQ multiplex PCR assay. The source is immuneACCESS, and TCRdb retained only in-frame sequences with V and J called. Part of the clones is not carried over; for the studies checked, unresolved V genes explain less than half of this, and the remainder is unexplained. In this sample the table shows 12,000 to 15,000 clones, 77% of which occur a single time. The top ten clonotypes cover under 20% of the sample. In regard to this clone: Its antigen is currently not known. No much larger clone exists at a distance of one base, and base qualities are not known.

This clonotype originated in a female donor with lung cancer. The specimen was formalin-fixed, paraffin-embedded tissue.

The DNA is as follows: TGTGCCAGCAGCTTAGACAACACAGATACGCAGTATTTT. The encoded protein is CASSLDNTDTQYF. In this chain, TRBV7-2 is recombined with TRBJ2-3; there is no confident call for the D gene. From its cysteine to its phenylalanine, the CDR3 spans 13 amino acids. Kept here is only the CDR3 DNA, which spans 39 bases and is read in frame from base 1. V is cut by 1 base and J by 2 bases, and the space between the germline ends is 4 bases. CDR1 SGHTA and CDR2 FQGNSA are derived from the germline V gene.